This TCR beta chain was retrieved from a study of shared clonotypes between healthy human individuals. V was pared by 7 bases and J by 5 bases, with 14 bases between. Germline V gene data show CDR1 as MNHEY and CDR2 as SVGAGI. The length of the CDR3 is 13 residues. Researchers partitioned CD4+ cells into CD45RA+ naive and CD45RA-negative memory subsets. This clone was seen many times. Sequencing used immunoSEQ multiplex PCR; TCRdb keeps in-frame clones, though not all of them. The table includes about 1.1 million clones, more than 75% detected once. The clonotype was recovered from a man aged 18 to 35 in good health. Some clones in this sample may be carry-over from other donors' samples. This chain joins TRBV6-5 and TRBJ1-1; no definite D call. Material for sequencing was memory CD4+ T cells from PBMCs. This sample's subset: CD45RA-negative fraction. The CDR3 nucleotides are TGTGCCAGCACGGAACAAACGGGAACTGAAGCTTTCTTT. This gives the protein CASTEQTGTEAFF.